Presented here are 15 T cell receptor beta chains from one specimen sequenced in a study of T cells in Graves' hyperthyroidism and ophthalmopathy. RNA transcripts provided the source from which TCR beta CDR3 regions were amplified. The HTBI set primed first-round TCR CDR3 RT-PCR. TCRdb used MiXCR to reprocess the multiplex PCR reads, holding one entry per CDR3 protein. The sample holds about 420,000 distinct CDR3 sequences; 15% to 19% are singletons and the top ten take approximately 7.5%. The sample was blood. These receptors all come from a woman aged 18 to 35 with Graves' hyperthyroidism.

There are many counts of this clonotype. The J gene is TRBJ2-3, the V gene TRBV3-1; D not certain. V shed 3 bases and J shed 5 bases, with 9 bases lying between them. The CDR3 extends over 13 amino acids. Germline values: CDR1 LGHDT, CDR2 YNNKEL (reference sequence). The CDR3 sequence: CASSHPTEDTQYF. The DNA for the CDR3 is TGTGCCAGCAGCCACCCCACCGAAGATACGCAGTATTTT.

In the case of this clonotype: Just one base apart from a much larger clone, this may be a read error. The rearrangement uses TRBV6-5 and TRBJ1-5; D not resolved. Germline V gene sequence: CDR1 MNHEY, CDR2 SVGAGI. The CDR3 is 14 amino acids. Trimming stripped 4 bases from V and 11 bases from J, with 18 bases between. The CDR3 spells CASSSRSNPPAQHF. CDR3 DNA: TGTGCCAGCAGTTCGAGGAGCAACCCTCCAGCCCAGCATTTT.

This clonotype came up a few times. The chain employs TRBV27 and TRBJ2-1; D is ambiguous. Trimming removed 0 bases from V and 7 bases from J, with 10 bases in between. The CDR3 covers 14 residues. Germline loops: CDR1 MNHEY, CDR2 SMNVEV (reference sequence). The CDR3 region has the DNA TGTGCCAGCAGTTTATCTGGGCCGGAGAATGAGCAGTTCTTC. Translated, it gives CASSLSGPENEQFF.

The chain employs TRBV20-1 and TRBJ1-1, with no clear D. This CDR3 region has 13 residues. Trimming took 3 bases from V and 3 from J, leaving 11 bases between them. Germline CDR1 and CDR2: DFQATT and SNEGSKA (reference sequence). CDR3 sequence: CSASNGRDTEAFF. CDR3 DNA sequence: TGCAGTGCTAGTAATGGAAGGGACACTGAAGCTTTCTTT.

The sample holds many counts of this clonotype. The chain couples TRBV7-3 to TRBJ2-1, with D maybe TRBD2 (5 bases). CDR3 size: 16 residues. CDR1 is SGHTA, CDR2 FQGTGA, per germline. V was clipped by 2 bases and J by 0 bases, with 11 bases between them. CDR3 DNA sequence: TGTGCCAGCAGCTTATCCGACGGGGACTCCTACAATGAGCAGTTCTTC. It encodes CASSLSDGDSYNEQFF.

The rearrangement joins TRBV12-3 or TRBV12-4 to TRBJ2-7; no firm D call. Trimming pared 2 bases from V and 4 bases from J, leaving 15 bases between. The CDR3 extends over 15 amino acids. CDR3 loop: CASSLSGRVPYEQYF. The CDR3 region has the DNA TGTGCCAGCAGTTTATCCGGCAGAGTACCGTACGAGCAGTACTTC.

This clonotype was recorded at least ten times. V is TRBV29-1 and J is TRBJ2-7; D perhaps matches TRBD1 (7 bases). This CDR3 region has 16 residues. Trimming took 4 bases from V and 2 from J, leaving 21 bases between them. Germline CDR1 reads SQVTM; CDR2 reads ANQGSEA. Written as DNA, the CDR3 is TGCAGCGTTGCAAGAGACAGGGACTTGCGAACCTACGAGCAGTACTTC. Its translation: CSVARDRDLRTYEQYF.

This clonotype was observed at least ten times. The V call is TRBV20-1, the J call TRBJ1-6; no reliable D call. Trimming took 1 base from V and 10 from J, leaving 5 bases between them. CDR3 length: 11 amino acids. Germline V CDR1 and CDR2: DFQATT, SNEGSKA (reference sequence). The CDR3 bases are TGCAGTGCTAGAGCATGGTCACCCCTCCACTTT. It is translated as CSARAWSPLHF.

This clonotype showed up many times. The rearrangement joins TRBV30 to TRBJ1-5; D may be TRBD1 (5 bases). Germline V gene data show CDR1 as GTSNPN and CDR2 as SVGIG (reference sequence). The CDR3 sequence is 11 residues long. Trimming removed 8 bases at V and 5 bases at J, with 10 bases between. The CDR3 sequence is CAGGSDQPQHF. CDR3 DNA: TGTGCCGGGGGTTCCGATCAGCCCCAGCATTTT. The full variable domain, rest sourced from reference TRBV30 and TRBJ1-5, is SQTIHQWPATLVQPVGSPLSLECTVEGTSNPNLYWYRQAAGRGLQLLFYSVGIGQISSEVPQNLSASRPQDRQFILSSKKLLLSDSGFYLCAGGSDQPQHFGDGTRLSIL.

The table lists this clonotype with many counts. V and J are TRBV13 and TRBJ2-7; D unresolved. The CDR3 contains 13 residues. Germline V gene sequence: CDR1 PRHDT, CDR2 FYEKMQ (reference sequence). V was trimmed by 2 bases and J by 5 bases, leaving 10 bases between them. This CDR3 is CASSLKMANEQYF. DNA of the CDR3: TGTGCCAGCAGCTTAAAGATGGCCAACGAGCAGTACTTC.

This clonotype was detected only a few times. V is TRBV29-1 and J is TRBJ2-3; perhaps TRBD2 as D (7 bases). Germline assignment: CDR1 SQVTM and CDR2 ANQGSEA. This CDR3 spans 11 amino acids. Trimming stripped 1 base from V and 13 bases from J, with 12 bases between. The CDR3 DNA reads TGCAGCGTTGAAGTGGGGGGGCCTAAGTATTTT. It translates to CSVEVGGPKYF.

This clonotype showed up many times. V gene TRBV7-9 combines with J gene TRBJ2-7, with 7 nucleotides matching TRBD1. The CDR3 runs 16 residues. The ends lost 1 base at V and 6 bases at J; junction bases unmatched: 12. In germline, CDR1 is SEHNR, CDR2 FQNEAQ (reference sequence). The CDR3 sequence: CASSLGATGKMREQYF. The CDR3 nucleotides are TGTGCCAGCAGCTTAGGGGCGACAGGGAAAATGCGCGAGCAGTACTTC. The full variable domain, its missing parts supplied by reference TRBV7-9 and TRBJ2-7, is DTGVSQNPRHKITKRGQNVTFRCDPISEHNRLYWYRQTLGQGPEFLTYFQNEAQLEKSRLLSDRFSAERPKGSFSTLEIQRTEQGDSAMYLCASSLGATGKMREQYFGPGTRLTVT.

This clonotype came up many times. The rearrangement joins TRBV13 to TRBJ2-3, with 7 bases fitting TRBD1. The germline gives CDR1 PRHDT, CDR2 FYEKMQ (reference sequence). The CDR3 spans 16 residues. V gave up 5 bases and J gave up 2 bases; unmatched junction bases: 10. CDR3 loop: CASSHWSGTVTDTQYF. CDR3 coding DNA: TGTGCCAGCAGCCACTGGTCCGGGACAGTCACAGATACGCAGTATTTT.

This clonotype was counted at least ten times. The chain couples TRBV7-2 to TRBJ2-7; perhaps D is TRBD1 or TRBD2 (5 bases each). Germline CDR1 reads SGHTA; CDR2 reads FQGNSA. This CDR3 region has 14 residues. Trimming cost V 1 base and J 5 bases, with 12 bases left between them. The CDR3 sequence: CASSLGDAENEQYF. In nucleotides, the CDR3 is TGTGCCAGCAGCTTAGGGGACGCTGAAAACGAGCAGTACTTC. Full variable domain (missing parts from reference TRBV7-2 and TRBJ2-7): GAGVSQSPSNKVTEKGKDVELRCDPISGHTALYWYRQSLGQGLEFLIYFQGNSAPDKSGLPSDRFSAERTGGSVSTLTIQRTQQEDSAVYLCASSLGDAENEQYFGPGTRLTVT.

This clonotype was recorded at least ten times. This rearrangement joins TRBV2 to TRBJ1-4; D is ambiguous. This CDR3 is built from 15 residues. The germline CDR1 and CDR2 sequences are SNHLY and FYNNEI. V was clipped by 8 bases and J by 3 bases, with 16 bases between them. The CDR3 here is CASSWPGEANEKLFF. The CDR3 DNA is TGTGCCAGCTCATGGCCGGGCGAAGCTAATGAAAAACTGTTTTTT.